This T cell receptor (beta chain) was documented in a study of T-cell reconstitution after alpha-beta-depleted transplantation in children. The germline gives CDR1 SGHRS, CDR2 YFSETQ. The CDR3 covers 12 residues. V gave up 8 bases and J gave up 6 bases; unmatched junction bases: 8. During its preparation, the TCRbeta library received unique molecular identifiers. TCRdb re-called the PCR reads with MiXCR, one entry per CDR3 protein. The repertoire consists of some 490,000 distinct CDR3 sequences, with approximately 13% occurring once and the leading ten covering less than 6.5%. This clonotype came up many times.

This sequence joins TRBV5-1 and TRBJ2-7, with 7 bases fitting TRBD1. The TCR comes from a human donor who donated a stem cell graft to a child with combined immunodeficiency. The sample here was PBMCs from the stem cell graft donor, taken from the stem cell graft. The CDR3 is CASEQGSCEQYF. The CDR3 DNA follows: TGCGCCAGTGAACAGGGGTCTTGCGAGCAGTACTTC.